Shown below are 22 T cell receptor beta chains from a single sample sequenced in a study of regulatory T cells in long-lasting Graves disease. The authors built TCR beta libraries using iRepertoire HTBI primers and Arm-PCR of CDR3 regions. MiXCR was run by TCRdb on the multiplex PCR reads, yielding one entry per CDR3 protein. Of 300,000 to 500,000 distinct CDR3 sequences in the sample, under 25% are singletons; the top ten hold around 21%. Time point here: persistent/refractory GD, antithyroid drugs over 5 years with positive TRAb. RNA from PBMCs was the source of the TCR library. The source was peripheral blood mononuclear cells (PBMCs), collected when the disease was refractory, from a patient treated with antithyroid drugs. These receptors were collected from a female donor with Graves disease.

In this sample, this clonotype turned up many times. V usage is TRBV30 and J usage is TRBJ1-2; no clear D gene. The CDR3 covers 13 residues. Per germline, CDR1 GTSNPN and CDR2 SVGIG (reference sequence). V lost 4 bases to trimming and J lost 1 base, with 10 bases between them. CDR3 region: CAWNARNNYGYTF. The CDR3 DNA reads as TGTGCCTGGAACGCACGTAATAACTATGGCTACACCTTC.

The table lists this clonotype with many counts. This rearrangement joins TRBV7-9 to TRBJ1-1, with D uncertain. V dropped 5 bases and J dropped 2 bases, with 9 bases sitting between them. Germline assignment: CDR1 SEHNR and CDR2 FQNEAQ (reference sequence). The CDR3 loop spans 13 amino acids. CDR3 nucleotides: TGTGCCAGCAGCGCGGGCCCAAACACTGAAGCTTTCTTT. This sequence encodes CASSAGPNTEAFF.

Of note for this clonotype: Mismatch with germline at one junction end may stem from a read error. The chain joins TRBV2 to TRBJ2-1; 12 bases are a match to TRBD2. The germline CDR1 and CDR2 sequences are SNHLY and FYNNEI. This CDR3 is 12 amino acids long. As DNA, the CDR3 is TGTGCCAGCAGGTGGACTAGCGGGACCATTTGCTTC. Its protein product is CASRWTSGTICF.

This clonotype has a count of ten or more. The chain is built from TRBV29-1 and TRBJ2-5; tentatively, D is TRBD1 (5 bases). The germline V gene has CDR1 SQVTM and CDR2 ANQGSEA. V was cut by 2 bases and J by 2 bases, with 18 bases left in between. This CDR3 contains 16 residues. CDR3 DNA: TGCAGCGTTGAACTTTACCGGGTTCAGGGACAAGAGACCCAGTACTTC. It yields the protein CSVELYRVQGQETQYF.

This clonotype came up many times. The chain combines TRBV2 with TRBJ2-7, with 7 positions matching TRBD1. This CDR3 contains 14 residues. The V segment lost 6 bases and the J segment 6 bases; nucleotides outside the gene matches: 11. Germline assignment: CDR1 SNHLY and CDR2 FYNNEI. In nucleotides, the CDR3 is TGTGCCAGCAGCCCCCTGGGACAGCCCGGCGAGCAGTACTTC. Translation gives CASSPLGQPGEQYF.

As concerns this clonotype: This could be a read error, since a much larger clone is one nucleotide away. This is likely a read error, given that the CDR3 carries no conserved phenylalanine or tryptophan at its end. J is TRBJ2-7 and V is TRBV12-3 or TRBV12-4, with 8 nucleotides matching TRBD1. V shed 5 bases and J 2 bases; nucleotides not matched to a gene: 5. The CDR3 extends over 14 amino acids. The CDR3 nucleotides are TGTGCCAGCAGTACAAGGGACAGGCCCTACGAGCAGTACTCC. Its protein is CASSTRDRPYEQYS.

Only a few counts were recorded for this clonotype. The rearrangement joins TRBV20-1 to TRBJ2-3; D unclear. Germline V gene lookup returns CDR1 DFQATT and CDR2 SNEGSKA (reference sequence). The CDR3 is made up of 11 amino acids. Trimming shortened V by 5 bases and J by 6 bases, and 9 bases separated the two germline ends. The CDR3 bases are TGCAGTGCTCCACTCGTGGATACGCAGTATTTT. Its translation: CSAPLVDTQYF.

This clonotype was counted many times. The chain combines TRBV7-9 with TRBJ1-1; D remains ambiguous. Trimming cost V 5 bases and J 3 bases, with 16 bases left between them. The length of the CDR3 is 15 residues. The germline V gene has CDR1 SEHNR and CDR2 FQNEAQ (reference sequence). The CDR3 loop is CASSIGTGIHTEAFF. The CDR3 coding sequence is TGTGCCAGCAGCATAGGAACGGGGATCCACACTGAAGCTTTCTTT.

This chain links TRBV19 with TRBJ1-5, with 8 bases that match TRBD1. CDR1 is LNHDA and CDR2 is SQIVND in the germline V gene (reference sequence). The CDR3 totals 14 residues. Trimming took 5 bases from V and 3 from J; bases not matched to a gene: 3. CDR3 sequence reads: CASSPDRVNQPQHF. CDR3 nucleotides: TGTGCCAGTAGTCCGGACAGGGTCAATCAGCCCCAGCATTTT.

This sequence joins TRBV7-2 and TRBJ2-5; TRBD1 matches 8 bases. J lost 4 bases, V lost 4 bases, and 5 bases had no gene match. Germline assignment: CDR1 SGHTA and CDR2 FQGNSA. This CDR3 is 14 amino acids long. The CDR3 coding sequence is TGTGCCAGCAGCTACAATACAGGGGGAGAGACCCAGTACTTC. Protein sequence: CASSYNTGGETQYF.

The V and J genes are TRBV2 and TRBJ2-2, with D perhaps matching TRBD2 (6 bases). The CDR3 is 15 residues long. V dropped 3 bases and J dropped 1 base, with 9 bases sitting between them. The germline V gene has CDR1 SNHLY and CDR2 FYNNEI. CDR3 loop: CASSEVGGNTGELFF. As DNA, the CDR3 is TGTGCCAGCAGTGAGGTGGGGGGGAACACCGGGGAGCTGTTTTTT.

This clonotype was counted many times. The chain has TRBV27 and TRBJ1-2; the D gene is possibly TRBD1 (5 bases). The length of the CDR3 is 14 residues. Germline V CDR1 and CDR2: MNHEY, SMNVEV (reference sequence). The V and J ends lost 2 bases and 4 bases respectively, with 11 bases between them. CDR3 loop: CASSLVGTGYGYTF. The CDR3 DNA follows: TGTGCCAGCAGTTTAGTAGGGACGGGCTATGGCTACACCTTC.

This clonotype was picked up a small number of times. V and J are TRBV27 and TRBJ1-1, with 9 bases aligning to TRBD1. The germline CDR1 and CDR2 sequences are MNHEY and SMNVEV (reference sequence). J lost 3 bases, V lost 5 bases, and 10 bases had no gene match. The CDR3 covers 16 residues. The DNA for the CDR3 is TGTGCCAGCAGTCTCGGACAGGGGCTGGGGTACACTGAAGCTTTCTTT. Its protein is CASSLGQGLGYTEAFF.

This chain connects TRBV20-1 to TRBJ1-5, with 10 bases fitting TRBD1. The CDR3 contains 14 residues. The ends lost 5 bases at V and 5 bases at J; junction bases unmatched: 6. CDR1 is DFQATT, CDR2 SNEGSKA, per germline (reference sequence). CDR3 residues: CSAPGTGVYQPQHF. The CDR3 nucleotides are TGCAGTGCTCCCGGGACAGGGGTTTATCAGCCCCAGCATTTT.

This chain links TRBV6-2 or TRBV6-3 with TRBJ2-3, with D perhaps TRBD1 (6 bases). From germline, CDR1 is MNHEY and CDR2 SVGEGT. The CDR3 is 14 amino acids. V was clipped by 5 bases and J by 4 bases, with 13 bases between them. The CDR3 protein is CASSPRKGADTQYF. In DNA, the CDR3 is TGTGCCAGCAGTCCAAGGAAGGGGGCAGATACGCAGTATTTT.

As concerns this clonotype: A far bigger clonotype differs at one base, so this is likely a read error. It is likely a read error, because the conserved phenylalanine at the end of the CDR3 is missing. The J gene is TRBJ2-7, the V gene TRBV7-2; possible D gene TRBD1, 6 bases. This CDR3 comprises 16 residues. V was pared by 6 bases and J by 0 bases, with 18 bases between. Germline CDR1 and CDR2: SGHTA and FQGNSA. The CDR3 spells CASSLFLGQSSYEQYL. In DNA form, the CDR3 reads TGTGCCAGCAGTTTATTTTTAGGACAGAGCTCCTACGAGCAGTACCTC.

Many counts were recorded for this clonotype. V and J are TRBV27 and TRBJ1-4, with TRBD1 as a possible D gene (6 bases). The CDR3 has 15 residues. Germline values: CDR1 MNHEY, CDR2 SMNVEV (reference sequence). V was clipped by 3 bases and J by 7 bases, with 15 bases between them. The CDR3 reads CASSFGTPGPEKLFF. The CDR3 DNA reads as TGTGCCAGCAGTTTCGGGACACCGGGCCCTGAAAAACTGTTTTTT. Variable domain in full (rest from reference TRBV27 and TRBJ1-4): EAQVTQNPRYLITVTGKKLTVTCSQNMNHEYMSWYRQDPGLGLRQIYYSMNVEVTDKGDVPEGYKVSRKEKRNFPLILESPSPNQTSLYFCASSFGTPGPEKLFFGSGTQLSVL.

Only a few counts were recorded for this clonotype. The chain employs TRBV7-9 and TRBJ1-1; D call uncertain. Trimming cost V 5 bases and J 4 bases, with 14 bases left between them. Germline CDR1 and CDR2: SEHNR and FQNEAQ (reference sequence). This CDR3 is 14 amino acids long. CDR3 loop: CASSAPERATEAFF. The CDR3 coding sequence is TGTGCCAGCAGCGCGCCCGAGAGGGCCACTGAAGCTTTCTTT.

This clonotype appeared many times. At one end, the junction sequence differs from germline, possibly due to a read error. This chain uses TRBV11-2 with TRBJ1-1; 9 bases are shared with TRBD1. The CDR3 is 16 amino acids. CDR1 is SGHAT and CDR2 is FQNNGV in the germline V gene. The CDR3 loop reads CASRPTGGSTFPLLSF. As DNA, the CDR3 is TGTGCCAGCAGACCCACAGGGGGCTCAACCTTTCCCCTCCTGTCCTTT. Full variable domain (missing parts from reference TRBV11-2 and TRBJ1-1): EAGVAQSPRYKIIEKRQSVAFWCNPISGHATLYWYQQILGQGPKLLIQFQNNGVVDDSQLPKDRFSAERLKGVDSTLKIQPAKLEDSAVYLCASRPTGGSTFPLLSFGQGTRLTVV.

This clonotype was seen more than once but under ten times. The chain links TRBV12-3 or TRBV12-4 to TRBJ2-2, with D unclear. The CDR3 is 15 residues long. V gave up 6 bases and J gave up 3 bases, with 14 bases separating them. In DNA, the CDR3 is TGTGCCAGCAGCCTCAGACGGTGGGACACCGGGGAGCTGTTTTTT. It translates to CASSLRRWDTGELFF.

This clonotype was seen repeatedly, ten times or more. The chain uses TRBV6-1 and TRBJ2-2; no firm D call. The CDR3 has 13 amino acids. CDR1 MNHNS and CDR2 SASEGT come from the germline V gene. V shed 7 bases and J shed 5 bases, with 11 bases lying between them. The CDR3 DNA is TGTGCCAGCAAAACCTCGGTGACCGGGGAGCTGTTTTTT. Residues: CASKTSVTGELFF.

V and J are TRBV28 and TRBJ2-3; maybe TRBD1 (6 bases). Germline CDR1 reads MDHEN; CDR2 reads SYDVKM. The CDR3 runs 17 residues. Trimming removed 2 bases at V and 4 bases at J, with 19 bases between. CDR3 residues: CASSLDRWGRRSDTQYF. CDR3 nucleotides: TGTGCCAGCAGTTTAGACCGATGGGGGCGAAGGTCAGATACGCAGTATTTT.